These 30 T cell receptor beta chains were all obtained from the same sample, sequenced in a study of T-cell memory formation after mild COVID-19. One entry per CDR3 protein results from TCRdb running MiXCR on the 5' RACE reads. In the table there are 550,000 to 600,000 distinct CDR3 sequences, roughly 20% of which are singletons. Sequenced input: PBMCs or a T cell subset sorted from them (not recorded which). The receptors stem from an adult woman who had mild COVID-19 (a few samples of this study predate the infection). Cell type and time point are not known.

The genes are TRBV6-1 and TRBJ2-1, with D unresolved. Deletions cut 1 base from V and 13 bases from J, with 14 bases between. This CDR3 has 13 residues. Germline loops: CDR1 MNHNS, CDR2 SASEGT. The CDR3 DNA sequence: TGTGCCAGCAGTGAAGACGACCGGAGAAGACAGTTCTTC. Its translation is CASSEDDRRRQFF.

The genes are TRBV2 and TRBJ1-4; the D is unclear. CDR1 and CDR2 from the germline V gene are SNHLY and FYNNEI. This CDR3 comprises 15 residues. The V and J ends lost 6 bases and 8 bases respectively, with 19 bases between them. In nucleotides, the CDR3 is TGTGCCAGCAGAACCTCTGGAATTCGGAAAGAAAAACTGTTTTTT. This sequence encodes CASRTSGIRKEKLFF.

CDR3 in amino acids: CSASRTHKETQYF. The DNA for the CDR3 is TGCAGTGCTAGTAGGACCCACAAAGAGACCCAGTACTTC. The chain combines TRBV20-1 with TRBJ2-5; D gene unclear. V was trimmed by 3 bases and J by 3 bases, leaving 11 bases between them. Germline lookup yields CDR1 DFQATT and CDR2 SNEGSKA (reference sequence). The CDR3 has 13 residues.

The chain carries TRBV24-1 and TRBJ2-1; a possible D gene is TRBD1 (6 bases). The germline CDR1 and CDR2 sequences are KGHDR and SFDVKD. The ends were cut back, 6 bases at V and 5 bases at J, with 13 bases in the middle. This CDR3 spans 14 amino acids. The CDR3 region has the DNA TGTGCCACCAGTAAGGGACATATGGACAATGAGCAGTTCTTC. It is translated as CATSKGHMDNEQFF.

This sequence joins TRBV3-1 and TRBJ1-1; tentative D call: TRBD1 (5 bases). The CDR3 runs to 15 residues. V lost 4 bases, J lost 5 bases, and 17 bases lay in between. Germline CDR1 is LGHDT and CDR2 is YNNKEL (reference sequence). The CDR3 DNA sequence: TGTGCCAGCAGCCGGGGGGAGGGCTACGGGACTGAAGCTTTCTTT. The encoded protein is CASSRGEGYGTEAFF. The complete variable domain, with remaining parts taken from reference TRBV3-1 and TRBJ1-1, reads DTAVSQTPKYLVTQMGNDKSIKCEQNLGHDTMYWYKQDSKKFLKIMFSYNNKELIINETVPNRFSPKSPDKAHLNLHINSLELGDSAVYFCASSRGEGYGTEAFFGQGTRLTVV.

This clonotype occurred a few times. The J gene is TRBJ1-1, the V gene TRBV7-2; possible D gene TRBD1, 5 bases. This CDR3 has 14 residues. Trimming cost V 4 bases and J 4 bases, with 13 bases left between them. Per germline, CDR1 SGHTA and CDR2 FQGNSA. The CDR3 DNA is TGTGCCAGCAGCTCAACCGGGACTCCCACTGAAGCTTTCTTT. Amino acid sequence: CASSSTGTPTEAFF.

This clonotype was seen a few times. The chain is built from TRBV10-3 and TRBJ1-1; D perhaps matches TRBD1 (6 bases). The V and J ends lost 0 bases and 1 base respectively, with 6 bases between them. This CDR3 contains 14 residues. The germline V gene encodes CDR1 ENHRY and CDR2 SYGVKD. This CDR3 reads CAISESTGNTEAFF. CDR3 coding DNA: TGTGCCATCAGTGAGTCGACAGGGAACACTGAAGCTTTCTTT.

Details on this clonotype: One end of the junction fails to match germline, which may point to a read error. The CDR3 sequence is CASSLTGTVLVF. For the CDR3, the DNA is TGTGCCAGCAGCTTAACGGGGACAGTCTTGGTCTTC. J is TRBJ1-2 and V is TRBV7-3, with TRBD1 matching over 7 bases. Per the germline V gene, CDR1 is SGHTA and CDR2 is FQGTGA. The length of the CDR3 is 12 residues.

The DNA for the CDR3 is TGTGCCAGCAGCTCGCTATCTAGCGGGAGCAAGTTGAATGAGCAGTTCTTC. Its translation is CASSSLSSGSKLNEQFF. The V call is TRBV11-3, the J call TRBJ2-1, with 10 bases fitting TRBD2. V shed 4 bases and J 7 bases; nucleotides not matched to a gene: 13. Germline CDR1 and CDR2: SGHNT and YENEEA. This CDR3 comprises 17 residues.

This clonotype was detected ten times or more. The CDR3 DNA reads TGTGCCTGGATGGACAGGGGGCGCATCAGGGATGGCTACACCTTC. The encoded protein is CAWMDRGRIRDGYTF. J is TRBJ1-2 and V is TRBV30; 11 nucleotides match TRBD1. CDR1 GTSNPN and CDR2 SVGIG come from the germline V gene (reference sequence). The CDR3 extends over 15 amino acids. After removal of 4 bases from V and 6 bases from J, the junction contained 10 bases not matched to a gene.

J is TRBJ2-3 and V is TRBV30; 11 nucleotides line up with TRBD2. Germline V CDR1 and CDR2: GTSNPN, SVGIG (reference sequence). Trimming at V came to 0 bases and at J to 0 bases, leaving 5 bases not matched to a gene. The CDR3 is 17 residues long. For the CDR3, the DNA is TGTGCCTGGAGTGTATCTAGGACTAGCGGGAGCACAGATACGCAGTATTTT. Translating gives CAWSVSRTSGSTDTQYF.

This clonotype appeared a few times. The chain employs TRBV5-4 and TRBJ1-2; TRBD1 matches at 9 bases. Trimming took 5 bases from V and 6 from J; bases not matched to a gene: 11. Germline loops: CDR1 SGHNT, CDR2 YYREEE (reference sequence). This CDR3 has 15 amino acids. The DNA for the CDR3 is TGTGCCAGCAGTGTGGGACAGGGCACGCATAATGGCTACACCTTC. Its protein product is CASSVGQGTHNGYTF.

This clonotype has a count of ten or more. The chain recombines TRBV21-1 with TRBJ2-1; the table's D call of TRBD2 was not tested on the DNA. TRBV21-1 has pseudogene status. This CDR3 is built from 14 residues. The DNA for the CDR3 is TGTGCCAGCGGCCCTAGCGGACCTGACAATGAGCAGTTCTTC. Translation gives CASGPSGPDNEQFF.

Written as DNA, the CDR3 is TGTGCCAGCAGCCCATCCTTGACTAGGGCCAACACTGAAGCTTTCTTT. It translates to CASSPSLTRANTEAFF. V is TRBV7-6 and J is TRBJ1-1; D gene uncertain. The CDR3 runs 16 residues. Trimming shortened V by 5 bases and J by 2 bases, and 18 bases separated the two germline ends. The germline V gene encodes CDR1 SGHVS and CDR2 FNYEAQ.

This clonotype came up a few times. The chain joins TRBV2 to TRBJ1-6; D is undetermined. V was trimmed by 8 bases and J by 11 bases, leaving 10 bases between them. Germline V gene lookup returns CDR1 SNHLY and CDR2 FYNNEI. This CDR3 region has 11 residues. In DNA form, the CDR3 reads TGTGCCAGCGGCAGGACGGCACCCCTCCACTTT. It encodes CASGRTAPLHF.

This clonotype was counted many times. This chain links TRBV11-2 with TRBJ2-4; D gene ambiguous. The germline CDR1 and CDR2 sequences are SGHAT and FQNNGV. This CDR3 has 11 residues. The germline V and J ends were trimmed by 3 bases and 6 bases, with 3 bases remaining between them. DNA for the CDR3: TGTGCCAGCAGCTTGGGAAACATTCAGTACTTC. Amino acid sequence: CASSLGNIQYF.

The CDR3 loop reads CSASRQGKNIQYF. CDR3 bases: TGCAGTGCTAGTAGACAGGGCAAAAACATTCAGTACTTC. This chain joins TRBV20-1 and TRBJ2-4; 7 positions agree with TRBD1. Trimming at V came to 3 bases and at J to 3 bases, leaving 2 bases not matched to a gene. The CDR3 runs to 13 residues. Per germline, CDR1 DFQATT and CDR2 SNEGSKA (reference sequence).

The genes are TRBV9 and TRBJ2-1; D is unresolved. CDR1 and CDR2 (germline): SGDLS, YYNGEE. Trimming took off 0 bases at V and 1 base at J, with 8 bases between the two ends. The CDR3 has 15 residues. The CDR3 region is CASSVGLESYNEQFF. CDR3 DNA sequence: TGTGCCAGCAGCGTAGGGCTAGAATCCTACAATGAGCAGTTCTTC.

The chain has TRBV6-1 and TRBJ2-2, with D uncertain. The CDR3 is made up of 11 amino acids. Trimming removed 6 bases at V and 7 bases at J, with 6 bases between. Germline loops: CDR1 MNHNS, CDR2 SASEGT. In DNA, the CDR3 is TGTGCCAGCAGAGACGGCGGGGAGCTGTTTTTT. This sequence encodes CASRDGGELFF.

The V and J genes are TRBV9 and TRBJ2-1; maybe TRBD1 (5 bases). The CDR3 contains 15 residues. The V end lost 0 bases, the J end lost 3 bases, and 10 bases lay between the germline ends. Germline assignment: CDR1 SGDLS and CDR2 YYNGEE. CDR3 loop: CASSVVGDGYNEQFF. As DNA, the CDR3 is TGTGCCAGCAGCGTAGTAGGGGATGGCTACAATGAGCAGTTCTTC.

This clonotype was seen many times. This chain joins TRBV12-3 or TRBV12-4 and TRBJ2-1; 10 nucleotides align to TRBD2. The CDR3 totals 15 residues. V lost 6 bases, J lost 7 bases, and 9 bases stayed unmatched. CDR3 coding DNA: TGTGCCAGCAGGTGGGCTAGCGGGGGTACTAATGAGCAGTTCTTC. It is translated as CASRWASGGTNEQFF.

This clonotype was detected a few times. The rearrangement uses TRBV6-2 or TRBV6-3 and TRBJ2-5, with D perhaps matching TRBD2 (6 bases). V dropped 8 bases and J dropped 3 bases, with 16 bases sitting between them. The CDR3 covers 14 residues. The germline CDR1 and CDR2 sequences are MNHEY and SVGEGT. CDR3 amino acids: CASFPGGTEETQYF. CDR3 DNA: TGTGCCAGCTTCCCCGGGGGAACAGAAGAGACCCAGTACTTC.

This clonotype showed up just a few times. The rearrangement links TRBV5-1 to TRBJ2-5; a weak D match, TRBD2 (6 bases). CDR1 and CDR2 from the germline V gene are SGHRS and YFSETQ. The CDR3 runs 14 residues. Trimming shortened V by 4 bases and J by 2 bases, and 12 bases separated the two germline ends. CDR3 loop: CASSLYGTQETQYF. The CDR3 nucleotides are TGCGCCAGCAGCCTGTATGGGACTCAAGAGACCCAGTACTTC.

This clonotype was detected a few times. The chain links TRBV12-3 or TRBV12-4 to TRBJ1-4; 9 nucleotides agree with TRBD1. With 6 bases clipped from V and 6 bases from J, the junction kept 11 bases outside the gene matches. This CDR3 is built from 16 residues. The CDR3 here is CASSPGTGLWDEKLFF. DNA for the CDR3: TGTGCCAGCAGCCCCGGGACAGGGCTCTGGGATGAAAAACTGTTTTTT.

V gene TRBV6-5 combines with J gene TRBJ2-7; D is perhaps TRBD1 (6 bases). This CDR3 is 15 amino acids long. Germline CDR1 reads MNHEY; CDR2 reads SVGAGI. V shed 7 bases and J shed 4 bases, with 20 bases lying between them. This chain's CDR3 is CASTQHRDKFYEQYF. CDR3 nucleotide sequence: TGTGCCAGCACTCAGCACCGGGACAAGTTTTACGAGCAGTACTTC.

This clonotype came up a few times. This rearrangement joins TRBV5-1 to TRBJ1-1; 7 positions match TRBD1. V lost 4 bases to trimming and J lost 0 bases; unmatched junction nucleotides: 9. Germline CDR1 SGHRS, CDR2 YFSETQ. The CDR3 runs 16 residues. CDR3 sequence (DNA): TGCGCCAGCAGCCAAACGACAGGGTTGATGAACACTGAAGCTTTCTTT. It codes for CASSQTTGLMNTEAFF.

A few counts support this clonotype. The chain carries TRBV5-4 and TRBJ2-2; D is perhaps TRBD1 (5 bases). Germline assignment: CDR1 SGHNT and CDR2 YYREEE (reference sequence). This CDR3 has 15 residues. The V gene lost 4 bases and the J gene lost 5 bases, with 15 bases spanning the gap. CDR3 nucleotide sequence: TGTGCCAGCAGCCCGGACACCCTCGGGACCGGGGAGCTGTTTTTT. It translates to CASSPDTLGTGELFF.

This rearrangement joins TRBV12-3 or TRBV12-4 to TRBJ2-1; D might be TRBD1 (6 bases). The CDR3 totals 13 residues. V was trimmed by 6 bases and J by 8 bases, leaving 14 bases between them. The CDR3 DNA follows: TGTGCCAGCAGGCCTCAGGGGTGGGATGAGCAGTTCTTC. It yields the protein CASRPQGWDEQFF.

This CDR3 reads CASSPEAPIGLAGDEETQYF. The DNA of the CDR3 is TGTGCCAGCAGTCCCGAGGCCCCAATCGGGCTAGCGGGGGATGAAGAGACCCAGTACTTC. The chain employs TRBV6-5 and TRBJ2-5; 10 bases line up with TRBD2. The CDR3 is made up of 20 amino acids. From germline, CDR1 is MNHEY and CDR2 SVGAGI. Trimming took 5 bases from V and 3 from J; bases not matched to a gene: 21.

V is TRBV7-9 and J is TRBJ1-1; D might be TRBD1 (6 bases). The CDR3 extends over 14 amino acids. CDR1 is SEHNR and CDR2 is FQNEAQ in the germline V gene (reference sequence). V was shortened by 2 bases and J by 3 bases, with 10 bases between the two germline ends. CDR3 protein: CASSLPGQHTEAFF. In nucleotides, the CDR3 is TGTGCCAGCAGCTTACCCGGACAGCACACTGAAGCTTTCTTT.